At least ten counts were recorded for the clone carrying this T cell receptor (beta chain). The read halts 3 residues ahead of the CDR3 end, with the missing end drawn from the germline J gene. The repertoire was sequenced with immunoSEQ multiplex PCR; TCRdb's copy has only in-frame clones and lacks some. This repertoire holds 30,000 to 40,000 clones, and none appear only once. The sample originates from a study of T cell clonality in common variable immunodeficiency. The ends lost 6 bases at V and 5 bases at J; junction bases unmatched: 7. The CDR3 spans 14 residues. Germline loops: CDR1 SNHLY, CDR2 FYNNEI.

The material sequenced was peripheral blood mononuclear cells. This clonotype was sampled from a person aged 18-70 years in good health. The chain carries TRBV2 and TRBJ2-7, with TRBD1 matching 10 bases. CDR3 DNA, as far as it was read: TGTGCCAGCAGCTTCCGGGACAGGGGCCACGAG. Translating it yields CASSFRDRGHE. The whole CDR3 protein reads CASSFRDRGHEQYF.